This is a list of T cell receptor beta chains from one sample in a study of regulatory T cells in long-lasting Graves disease. TCRdb fed the multiplex PCR reads into MiXCR, producing one record per CDR3 protein. The repertoire consists of under 500,000 distinct CDR3 sequences, with about a fifth occurring once and the leading ten covering roughly 20%. The sequencing used peripheral blood mononuclear cells (PBMCs), collected when the disease was refractory, from a patient treated with antithyroid drugs. The receptors derive from a female donor with Graves disease. The CDR3 runs from the conserved cysteine through the conserved F or W. The D gene is left open where the match is weak. The size field is filled for only some rows; it gives once, few, many or a size class.

V	J	D	size	CDR3	DNA
TRBV6-1	TRBJ2-7	TRBD2	few	CASSPRTSGNSYEQYF	TGTGCCAGCAGTCCACGGACTAGCGGGAACTCCTACGAGCAGTACTTC
TRBV27	TRBJ2-7	NA	NA	CASRYASTYEQYF	TGTGCCAGCAGGTATGCTTCGACCTACGAGCAGTACTTC
TRBV9	TRBJ1-3	TRBD1	few	CASSASRTGTSGNTIYF	TGTGCCAGCAGCGCATCCCGGACAGGGACTTCTGGAAACACCATATATTTT
TRBV28	TRBJ2-7	TRBD2	many	CASSLLAGAFYEQYF	TGTGCCAGCAGTTTGCTAGCGGGAGCATTCTACGAGCAGTACTTC
TRBV18	TRBJ1-1	NA	few	CASSPSGRGDTEAFF	TGTGCCAGCTCACCGTCAGGGCGGGGGGACACTGAAGCTTTCTTT
TRBV7-2	TRBJ2-5	TRBD2	NA	CASSAGLAGFETQYF	TGTGCCAGCAGCGCCGGACTAGCGGGATTTGAGACCCAGTACTTC
TRBV9	TRBJ1-1	NA	NA	CASSVVGTRGKAFF	TGTGCCAGCAGCGTAGTAGGGACAAGGGGAAAAGCTTTCTTT
TRBV7-2	TRBJ2-1	TRBD2	once	CASSLGNEQREVYNEQFF	TGTGCCAGCAGCTTGGGAAATGAGCAGCGGGAGGTCTACAATGAGCAGTTCTTC
TRBV7-9	TRBJ2-3	NA	NA	CASSFGLRFSTDTQYF	TGTGCCAGCAGCTTCGGATTAAGGTTTTCCACAGATACGCAGTATTTT
TRBV7-9	TRBJ2-2	TRBD2	once	CASSLDRLAGFTGELFF	TGTGCCAGCAGCTTAGACAGACTAGCGGGATTCACCGGGGAGCTGTTTTTT
TRBV5-6	TRBJ2-3	NA	NA	CASSLTPGEADTQYF	TGTGCCAGCAGCTTAACTCCAGGCGAGGCAGATACGCAGTATTTT
TRBV10-2	TRBJ2-7	NA	few	CASSVAGDYEQYF	TGCGCCAGCAGTGTGGCAGGGGACTACGAGCAGTACTTC
TRBV10-3	TRBJ2-7	TRBD2	many	CAISGGGAGVLEQYF	TGTGCCATCAGTGGTGGGGGAGCGGGAGTTCTCGAGCAGTACTTC